This T cell receptor (beta chain) appears in the sequencing data of a study of shared clonotypes between healthy human individuals. On this clone: Its antigen is currently unknown. Other nucleotide sequences in the sample specify the same CDR3.

Several immunoSEQ plates received, in even portions, the genomic DNA of each subset. Assay used: immunoSEQ multiplex PCR; TCRdb lists only in-frame clones, some missing. The table lists 950,000 to 1,100,000 clones, about 76% of them singletons. Whole-study findings and limits: How much donors shared clonotypes was expected to be affected by sequencing depth. Rarefaction showed sorted-subset sequencing was incomplete despite large depth.

The authors divided CD4+ cells into CD45RA+ naive and CD45RA-negative memory subsets. The germline V gene encodes CDR1 SNHLY and CDR2 FYNNEI. The CDR3 covers 11 residues. Between the trimmed V and J ends, which lost 6 bases and 3 bases, there was a span of 6 bases. This chain connects TRBV2 to TRBJ2-7; possibly TRBD1 for D (6 bases). The TCR comes from a man younger than 35 in good health. The sample was memory CD4+ T cells sorted from blood. Subset defined: CD45RA-negative fraction. The DNA of the CDR3 is TGTGCCAGCAGCAGGGGCTACGAGCAGTACTTC. The encoded protein is CASSRGYEQYF. The full variable domain, rest sourced from reference TRBV2 and TRBJ2-7, is EPEVTQTPSHQVTQMGQEVILRCVPISNHLYFYWYRQILGQKVEFLVSFYNNEISEKSEIFDDQFSVERPDGSNFTLKIRSTKLEDSAMYFCASSRGYEQYFGPGTRLTVT.